The clone carrying this T cell receptor beta chain was seen a few times. This entry belongs to a study of blood T cell repertoires in COVID-19. The CDR3 covers 15 residues. The germline gives CDR1 SNHLY, CDR2 FYNNEI. V was pared by 11 bases and J by 2 bases, with 12 bases of the junction left unmatched. This table comes from immunoSEQ multiplex PCR, and its TCRdb copy is limited to in-frame clones, with some not included. Here the sample spans about 27,000 clones, about 80% being singletons. The chain joins TRBV2 to TRBJ1-3; 7 positions agree with TRBD1. The receptor was isolated from a man aged 65-85 years with active COVID-19. Sequences were obtained from peripheral blood. The CDR3 loop reads CAGSPADRAGNTIYF. The DNA of the CDR3 is TGTGCCGGATCCCCCGCTGACAGGGCTGGAAACACCATATATTTT.